The clone carrying this T cell receptor beta chain came up a few times. Its antigen is undetermined. Library construction for TCR beta used iRepertoire HTBI primers and Arm-PCR of CDR3 regions. TCRdb itself ran the multiplex PCR reads through MiXCR, one entry per CDR3 protein. The data hold 420,000 or so distinct CDR3 sequences, with around 22% observed a single time. These data belong to a study of regulatory T cells in long-lasting Graves disease. In the study overall: Persistent cases took antithyroid drugs over 5 years and stayed TSH receptor antibody positive.

Study conclusions and caveats: Public clonotype sharing was higher in persistent than newly diagnosed patients. The researchers studied only peripheral blood, not thyroid tissue.

Regarding time point: persistent/refractory GD, antithyroid drugs over 5 years with positive TRAb. There was RNA extracted from PBMCs, and the TCR library was made from it. This specimen consisted of peripheral blood mononuclear cells (PBMCs), obtained when the disease was refractory, from a patient treated with antithyroid drugs. This receptor was obtained from a female donor with Graves disease.

This chain's CDR3 is CASSQERDRYYGYTF. In DNA form, the CDR3 reads TGTGCCAGCAGCCAAGAGAGGGACAGATACTATGGCTACACCTTC. The V gene is TRBV3-1, the J gene TRBJ1-2; 7 positions agree with TRBD1. The CDR3 length is 15 residues. CDR1 and CDR2 (germline): LGHDT, YNNKEL (reference sequence). Trimming removed 0 bases from V and 3 bases from J; junction bases left unmatched: 4. Drawing the rest from reference TRBV3-1 and TRBJ1-2, the complete variable domain is DTAVSQTPKYLVTQMGNDKSIKCEQNLGHDTMYWYKQDSKKFLKIMFSYNNKELIINETVPNRFSPKSPDKAHLNLHINSLELGDSAVYFCASSQERDRYYGYTFGSGTRLTVV.